The sequence of this T cell receptor beta chain was determined in a study of blood T cell repertoires in COVID-19. About the study: The origin of the acute and convalescent COVID-19 samples was the United States, Italy and Spain. From T cells, B-cell-depleted T cells, or PBMCs came the material, which was cDNA or gDNA.

This clone has only one observation. The assay was immunoSEQ multiplex PCR, and TCRdb's table has in-frame clones only and misses some. The sample lists approximately 180,000 clones, 80% to 90% occurring once. Germline CDR1 and CDR2: SGHAT and FQDESV (reference sequence). CDR3 length equals 12 residues. V dropped 5 bases and J dropped 4 bases, with 7 bases sitting between them. The rearrangement links TRBV11-1 to TRBJ2-3, with D unclear. This receptor was taken from a man aged 55 to 70 with acute or convalescent COVID-19. The sequencing sample was made of peripheral blood. The CDR3 reads CASSRDADTQYF. The DNA for the CDR3 is TGTGCCAGCAGCCGAGATGCAGATACGCAGTATTTT.